This passage covers 17 T cell receptor beta chains from one sample sequenced in a study of blood T cell repertoires in COVID-19. Some clones are missing from TCRdb's copy, which holds only in-frame ones; the method was immunoSEQ multiplex PCR. The table has 100,000 or so clones, 85% to 95% seen once; the top ten hold over 5.5%. Material for sequencing was peripheral blood. These receptors all come from a man aged 50 to 60 with active COVID-19.

Note on this clone: The sample carries other DNA sequences with the same CDR3. The rearrangement joins TRBV19 to TRBJ1-1; perhaps TRBD1 as D (6 bases). CDR3 length: 13 amino acids. Trimming left V 4 bases short and J 1 base short, with 7 bases between. CDR1 and CDR2 (germline): LNHDA, SQIVND (reference sequence). CDR3 amino acids: CASSTTGNTEAFF. The CDR3 DNA reads as TGTGCCAGTAGTACGACAGGGAACACTGAAGCTTTCTTT.

The V and J genes are TRBV7-9 and TRBJ1-1; D unclear. Trimming cost V 5 bases and J 1 base, with 11 bases left between them. Per the germline V gene, CDR1 is SEHNR and CDR2 is FQNEAQ (reference sequence). The CDR3 sequence is 14 residues long. The CDR3 is CASSRGQENTEAFF. The CDR3 DNA reads as TGTGCCAGCAGCCGTGGGCAGGAGAACACTGAAGCTTTCTTT.

This clone came up once. J is TRBJ2-3 and V is TRBV5-1; the D gene is possibly TRBD2 (5 bases). The ends were cut back, 1 base at V and 0 bases at J, with 12 bases in the middle. This CDR3 spans 16 amino acids. Germline V gene data show CDR1 as SGHRS and CDR2 as YFSETQ. The chain's CDR3 is CASSLRLTHSTDTQYF. CDR3 in DNA: TGCGCCAGCAGCTTGAGACTAACACATAGCACAGATACGCAGTATTTT.

This chain connects TRBV7-3 to TRBJ2-1, with TRBD2 identical over 11 bases. CDR3 length: 16 residues. V lost 5 bases to trimming and J lost 6 bases; unmatched junction nucleotides: 9. Germline V CDR1 and CDR2: SGHTA, FQGTGA. The CDR3: CASSPQGLAAGNEQFF. The CDR3, as DNA: TGTGCCAGCAGCCCGCAGGGACTAGCGGCAGGCAATGAGCAGTTCTTC.

The chain links TRBV27 to TRBJ1-2; 8 bases are a match to TRBD1. The CDR3 length is 16 residues. Losses at the gene ends were 4 bases for V and 7 bases for J; bases not matched to a gene: 14. Germline V gives CDR1 MNHEY, CDR2 SMNVEV (reference sequence). CDR3 coding DNA: TGTGCCAGCAGTTACCTTGGACAGGGACAACTGGGTGGCTACACCTTC. This translates into CASSYLGQGQLGGYTF.

V and J are TRBV6-4 and TRBJ1-1; D unclear. There are 15 residues in the CDR3. The V and J ends lost 7 bases and 2 bases respectively, with 17 bases between them. Germline V lookup: CDR1 MRHNA, CDR2 SNTAGT. Here the CDR3 DNA reads TGTGCCAGCACTCGGGTCGTTGGCCCCAACACTGAAGCTTTCTTT. This codes for CASTRVVGPNTEAFF.

The chain recombines TRBV18 with TRBJ2-5; 7 bases match TRBD1. CDR3 length equals 13 residues. From germline, CDR1 is KGHSH and CDR2 LQKENI. V was pared by 5 bases and J by 5 bases, with 5 bases of the junction left unmatched. CDR3 nucleotide sequence: TGTGCCAGCTCAACCGGGACAGCGGAGACCCAGTACTTC. This encodes CASSTGTAETQYF.

The rearrangement joins TRBV28 to TRBJ1-2; 11 bases fit TRBD1. Losses at the gene ends were 6 bases for V and 3 bases for J; bases not matched to a gene: 12. The V gene's germline CDR1 is MDHEN and CDR2 SYDVKM. This CDR3 comprises 17 residues. As DNA, the CDR3 is TGTGCCAGCAGCGCGGGTGGGACAGGGGGATCTCACTATGGCTACACCTTC. It codes for CASSAGGTGGSHYGYTF.

This clone was counted a single time. The rearrangement links TRBV28 to TRBJ2-1, with a tentative D call TRBD2 (5 bases). CDR1 is MDHEN, CDR2 SYDVKM, per germline. The V end was cut by 5 bases, the J end by 15 bases, with 14 bases between. This CDR3 has 11 residues. The CDR3 nucleotides read TGTGCCAGCAGTGCGGCCCCCGCGGGGTTCTTC. Translated: CASSAAPAGFF. The variable domain in full, completed from reference TRBV28 and TRBJ2-1, reads DVKVTQSSRYLVKRTGEKVFLECVQDMDHENMFWYRQDPGLGLRLIYFSYDVKMKEKGDIPEGYSVSREKKERFSLILESASTNQTSMYLCASSAAPAGFFGPGTRLTVL.

This chain joins TRBV5-3 and TRBJ2-5; 11 bases agree with TRBD2. TRBV5-3 is reported as an ORF; its role is uncertain. CDR3 length equals 18 residues. V lost 5 bases, J lost 2 bases, and 14 bases stayed unmatched. DNA for the CDR3: TGTGCCAGAAGTATGACTCTCCCTAGCGGGAGGCAGCAAGAGACCCAGTACTTC. Its protein product is CARSMTLPSGRQQETQYF.

DNA of the CDR3: TGCGCCAGCCACCGGGGGTCTGAAGCTTTCTTT. It codes for CASHRGSEAFF. This chain links TRBV5-1 with TRBJ1-1, with a possible D match to TRBD1 (5 bases). The CDR3 is made up of 11 amino acids. The germline V gene encodes CDR1 SGHRS and CDR2 YFSETQ. Trimming removed 7 bases from V and 6 bases from J, with 10 bases in between.

V is TRBV15 and J is TRBJ2-5, with TRBD2 as a possible D gene (6 bases). The CDR3 runs to 14 residues. The ends were cut back, 4 bases at V and 5 bases at J, with 14 bases in the middle. The germline V gene has CDR1 LNHNV and CDR2 YYDKDF (reference sequence). CDR3 amino acids: CATSKAGRTETQYF. DNA for the CDR3: TGTGCCACCAGCAAGGCAGGGAGGACGGAGACCCAGTACTTC.

The gene calls are TRBV9 and TRBJ1-4; possibly TRBD1 for D (5 bases). The CDR3 sequence is 15 residues long. V shed 0 bases and J shed 7 bases, with 13 bases lying between them. The V gene's germline CDR1 is SGDLS and CDR2 YYNGEE. In nucleotides, the CDR3 is TGTGCCAGCAGCGTAGGCGGAAGTAGGGGTGAAAAACTGTTTTTT. Protein sequence: CASSVGGSRGEKLFF.

The CDR3 DNA reads as TGTGCCAGCAGGGGAGGGAGCTACTATGGCTACACCTTC. Its translation is CASRGGSYYGYTF. V gene TRBV28 combines with J gene TRBJ1-2; D call uncertain. From germline, CDR1 is MDHEN and CDR2 SYDVKM. The CDR3 runs to 13 residues. V was clipped by 6 bases and J by 3 bases, with 11 bases between them.

This chain links TRBV29-1 with TRBJ2-4; 14 nucleotides match TRBD2. The junction had 13 bases not matched to a gene; V was cut back by 6 bases and J by 3 bases. The CDR3 has 18 residues. Germline V gene lookup returns CDR1 SQVTM and CDR2 ANQGSEA. The CDR3 here is CSVEAGGLAGGSKNIQYF. The CDR3, as DNA: TGCAGCGTGGAGGCCGGAGGACTAGCGGGAGGTAGCAAAAACATTCAGTACTTC.

This clone was counted only a few times. The chain recombines TRBV9 with TRBJ1-3; D might be TRBD1 (6 bases). Trimming pared 4 bases from V and 8 bases from J, leaving 16 bases between. This CDR3 spans 14 amino acids. Germline V lookup: CDR1 SGDLS, CDR2 YYNGEE. The CDR3 spells CASSTGRGQDTIYF. The CDR3 DNA reads as TGTGCCAGCAGCACAGGGAGGGGACAAGACACCATATATTTT. Full variable domain (rest looked up from reference TRBV9 and TRBJ1-3): DSGVTQTPKHLITATGQRVTLRCSPRSGDLSVYWYQQSLDQGLQFLIQYYNGEERAKGNILERFSAQQFPDLHSELNLSSLELGDSALYFCASSTGRGQDTIYFGEGSWLTVV.

J is TRBJ1-1 and V is TRBV24-1, with D unresolved. The V end was cut by 9 bases, the J end by 0 bases, with 10 bases between. The CDR3 is 13 residues long. The germline CDR1 and CDR2 sequences are KGHDR and SFDVKD. Here the CDR3 reads CATAGRLNTEAFF. The CDR3 DNA follows: TGTGCCACCGCCGGGAGATTGAACACTGAAGCTTTCTTT.